This T cell receptor (beta chain) was found in a study of PD-1 and CTLA-4 blockade in melanoma. Sequencing used immunoSEQ multiplex PCR; TCRdb keeps in-frame clones, though not all of them. The table records about 16,000 clones, less than 85% of them present only once. This clone was seen more than once but under ten times. The sequence derives from a human donor with melanoma. Specimen: CD8+ T cells from peripheral blood, collected from a patient given anti-PD-1 treatment.

CDR3 sequence (DNA): TGTGCCAACGAGACAGGGGGTCCCAACGTCCTGACTTTC. This encodes CANETGGPNVLTF. This rearrangement joins TRBV21-1 to TRBJ2-6; the D segment call TRBD1 is taken from the table without a DNA check. TRBV21-1 corresponds to a pseudogene. This CDR3 contains 13 residues.